This entry lists 28 T cell receptor beta chains sequenced from one sample in a study of CD4 T cells in relation to SARS-CoV-2 and coronaviruses. No antigen is known for these receptors. The method was immunoSEQ multiplex PCR; TCRdb's version includes in-frame clones alone and lacks a portion of them. Of 18,000 or so clones listed, about 76% are singletons. Unexposed donor CD4+ T cells date from 2011-2018, before the COVID-19 pandemic. CD4+ T cells were isolated from the cells after about nine days of culture. Material: CD4+ T cells from PBMCs, cultured in vitro. All receptors derive from a human donor in good health.

This clone was counted between two and nine times. This rearrangement joins TRBV2 to TRBJ1-2; TRBD1 matches at 9 bases. The CDR3 extends over 14 amino acids. The germline gives CDR1 SNHLY, CDR2 FYNNEI. The J segment lost 7 bases and the V segment lost 4 bases, leaving 7 bases of the junction unmatched. The CDR3 spells CASSGDRVTSGYTF. As DNA, the CDR3 is TGTGCCAGCAGTGGGGACAGGGTAACCTCTGGCTACACCTTC. Full variable domain (rest looked up from reference TRBV2 and TRBJ1-2): EPEVTQTPSHQVTQMGQEVILRCVPISNHLYFYWYRQILGQKVEFLVSFYNNEISEKSEIFDDQFSVERPDGSNFTLKIRSTKLEDSAMYFCASSGDRVTSGYTFGSGTRLTVV.

This rearrangement joins TRBV5-1 to TRBJ1-4; possible D gene TRBD1, 6 bases. The CDR3 is 14 residues long. Trimming removed 5 bases from V and 8 bases from J, with 16 bases in between. Per the germline V gene, CDR1 is SGHRS and CDR2 is YFSETQ. The CDR3 loop is CASSPVGQDEKLFF. The DNA for the CDR3 is TGCGCCAGCAGTCCCGTGGGACAAGACGAAAAACTGTTTTTT.

This clone was seen a few times. The chain combines TRBV12-3 or TRBV12-4 with TRBJ1-2, with D possibly TRBD1 on 5 matching bases. Trimming shortened V by 4 bases and J by 6 bases, and 12 bases separated the two germline ends. The CDR3 covers 13 residues. The CDR3 region is CASSWGVGNGYTF. The CDR3 DNA reads TGTGCCAGCAGTTGGGGGGTTGGGAATGGCTACACCTTC.

This clone was picked up a small number of times. The chain has TRBV5-1 and TRBJ1-4, with D unclear. Trimming took 1 base from V and 0 from J, leaving 4 bases between them. Germline CDR1 reads SGHRS; CDR2 reads YFSETQ. The CDR3 covers 14 residues. The CDR3 loop is CASSLSSTNEKLFF. CDR3 nucleotide sequence: TGCGCCAGCAGCTTGAGCTCAACTAATGAAAAACTGTTTTTT.

This clone appeared once. This sequence joins TRBV28 and TRBJ2-3; 7 bases fit TRBD2. The V and J ends lost 1 base and 2 bases, in that order; junction bases with no gene match: 12. Germline values: CDR1 MDHEN, CDR2 SYDVKM. There are 18 residues in the CDR3. The CDR3 bases are TGTGCCAGCAGTTTATCCTCTCTAGCGGCCACCTTCACAGATACGCAGTATTTT. Translation: CASSLSSLAATFTDTQYF.

The chain is built from TRBV24-1 and TRBJ1-1, with TRBD1 as a possible D gene (6 bases). Looked up from germline, CDR1 is KGHDR and CDR2 is SFDVKD. This CDR3 contains 13 residues. Trimming took 4 bases from V and 8 from J, leaving 13 bases between them. This CDR3 is CATSDNNRAEAFF. The DNA for the CDR3 is TGTGCCACCAGTGACAACAACAGGGCCGAAGCTTTCTTT.

This clone came up a few times. This sequence joins TRBV19 and TRBJ2-3; a possible D gene is TRBD1 (6 bases). Trimming removed 2 bases at V and 3 bases at J, with 12 bases between. CDR1 LNHDA and CDR2 SQIVND come from the germline V gene (reference sequence). The CDR3 spans 15 residues. In nucleotides, the CDR3 is TGTGCCAGTAGTATACCCGAGGGGGTTACAGATACGCAGTATTTT. This codes for CASSIPEGVTDTQYF.

Only a few counts were recorded for this clone. The V gene is TRBV4-1, the J gene TRBJ1-1; D not certain. Germline V CDR1 and CDR2: MGHRA, YSYEKL. V was cut by 0 bases and J by 0 bases, with 5 bases left in between. The CDR3 is 14 amino acids. DNA of the CDR3: TGCGCCAGCAGCCAAGATAGGATGAACACTGAAGCTTTCTTT. Translating it yields CASSQDRMNTEAFF.

The genes are TRBV10-2 and TRBJ2-2; D might be TRBD2 (6 bases). CDR1 WSHSY and CDR2 SAAADI come from the germline V gene. Deletions cut 1 base from V and 3 bases from J, with 9 bases between. The length of the CDR3 is 15 residues. The CDR3 coding sequence is TGCGCCAGCAGTGAGTGGGAGCGGGACACCGGGGAGCTGTTTTTT. This codes for CASSEWERDTGELFF.

The chain has TRBV20-1 and TRBJ2-3; 13 positions agree with TRBD2. From germline, CDR1 is DFQATT and CDR2 SNEGSKA (reference sequence). J lost 3 bases, V lost 3 bases, and 3 bases had no gene match. The CDR3 extends over 15 amino acids. CDR3 region: CSASTLAGGTDTQYF. Written as DNA, the CDR3 is TGCAGTGCTAGTACACTAGCGGGAGGGACAGATACGCAGTATTTT.

This chain connects TRBV6-5 to TRBJ2-2, with 7 bases matching TRBD1. Germline CDR1 MNHEY, CDR2 SVGAGI. CDR3 length: 14 amino acids. Germline trimming cut 8 bases from V and 2 bases from J; bases unmatched to any gene: 5. The CDR3 DNA is TGTGCCAGCGAATCAGGGGGTAACACCGGGGAGCTGTTTTTT. Its protein product is CASESGGNTGELFF.

This clone turned up a few times. This chain connects TRBV3-1 (or the pseudogene TRBV3-2) to TRBJ2-2, with 9 bases that match TRBD2. The germline gives CDR1 LGHDT, CDR2 YNNKEL (reference sequence). The CDR3 runs to 17 residues. Trimming removed 4 bases from V and 2 bases from J; junction bases left unmatched: 8. The CDR3 nucleotides read TGTGCCAGCAGCCCATCTTGGGGGACTAGCAACACCGGGGAGCTGTTTTTT. Residues: CASSPSWGTSNTGELFF.

This chain links TRBV28 with TRBJ2-3; 10 bases map to TRBD1. The CDR3 has 16 residues. The germline V gene has CDR1 MDHEN and CDR2 SYDVKM. The J segment lost 3 bases and the V segment lost 4 bases, leaving 7 bases of the junction unmatched. The CDR3 spells CASSYRDRGMTDTQYF. The CDR3 region has the DNA TGTGCCAGCAGTTACCGGGACAGGGGAATGACAGATACGCAGTATTTT.

V and J are TRBV7-2 and TRBJ2-7; 7 nucleotides line up with TRBD1. Trimming removed 3 bases from V and 6 bases from J; junction bases left unmatched: 14. CDR1 and CDR2 (germline): SGHTA, FQGNSA. The CDR3 has 16 amino acids. The DNA for the CDR3 is TGTGCCAGCAGCTTGCGTCCCGGGACAGACGGGGTCGAGCAGTACTTC. It yields the protein CASSLRPGTDGVEQYF.

This clone was picked up one time. This chain joins TRBV6-1 and TRBJ1-6, with D possibly TRBD1 on 6 matching bases. CDR3 length equals 16 residues. V lost 3 bases, J lost 6 bases, and 15 bases lay in between. CDR1 and CDR2 from the germline V gene are MNHNS and SASEGT. CDR3 in amino acids: CASSESGGLSNSPLHF. In nucleotides, the CDR3 is TGTGCCAGCAGTGAGAGCGGGGGGCTAAGTAATTCACCCCTCCACTTT.

The rearrangement uses TRBV27 and TRBJ2-1; 9 positions match TRBD2. The CDR3 sequence is 15 residues long. Unmatched junction bases numbered 7, after V lost 5 bases and J lost 5 bases. Per the germline V gene, CDR1 is MNHEY and CDR2 is SMNVEV (reference sequence). The CDR3 reads CASSISGSSDNEQFF. The CDR3 DNA is TGTGCCAGCAGTATTAGCGGGAGTAGCGACAATGAGCAGTTCTTC.

J is TRBJ2-5 and V is TRBV27, with a weak D call TRBD1 (5 bases). The CDR3 has 14 residues. V lost 0 bases and J lost 5, with 10 bases in between. Germline values: CDR1 MNHEY, CDR2 SMNVEV (reference sequence). The CDR3 here is CASSLSWQGETQYF. As DNA, the CDR3 is TGTGCCAGCAGTTTATCCTGGCAGGGTGAGACCCAGTACTTC.

The table lists this clone with a few counts. The rearrangement links TRBV4-1 to TRBJ1-2; TRBD1 matches at 7 bases. CDR1 MGHRA and CDR2 YSYEKL come from the germline V gene. Trimming took 3 bases from V and 3 from J; bases not matched to a gene: 4. The CDR3 has 14 amino acids. CDR3 nucleotides: TGCGCCAGCAGCCAGGGACAGCTAGACTATGGCTACACCTTC. This translates into CASSQGQLDYGYTF.

Only one count was recorded for this clone. The V and J genes are TRBV24-1 and TRBJ1-2, with no clear D. Germline lookup yields CDR1 KGHDR and CDR2 SFDVKD. The CDR3 has 15 residues. Trimming removed 2 bases at V and 6 bases at J, with 15 bases between. The CDR3 bases are TGTGCCACCAGTGATTATAACGCACCGGGTAATGGCTACACCTTC. Amino acid sequence: CATSDYNAPGNGYTF.

In this sample, this clone turned up a few times. CDR3 region: CASSFFDDMRVQPQHF. Written as DNA, the CDR3 is TGTGCCAGCAGCTTCTTCGACGATATGAGGGTCCAGCCCCAGCATTTT. This rearrangement joins TRBV7-7 to TRBJ1-5, with unresolved D. Germline-derived CDR1 and CDR2 are SSHAT and FNYEAQ (reference sequence). The CDR3 extends over 16 amino acids. V was shortened by 3 bases and J by 7 bases, with 19 bases between the two germline ends.

The chain carries TRBV20-1 and TRBJ2-3; 9 bases are a match to TRBD2. The junction had 11 bases not matched to a gene; V was cut back by 3 bases and J by 10 bases. CDR3 size: 14 residues. CDR1 and CDR2 from the germline V gene are DFQATT and SNEGSKA (reference sequence). Here the CDR3 DNA reads TGCAGTGCTAGTTATAGCGGGAGCGGCCGGGCGCAGTATTTT. Translated: CSASYSGSGRAQYF.

V gene TRBV19 combines with J gene TRBJ1-1; D might be TRBD1 (5 bases). From germline, CDR1 is LNHDA and CDR2 SQIVND (reference sequence). The germline V and J ends were trimmed by 8 bases and 6 bases, with 13 bases remaining between them. The CDR3 covers 12 residues. CDR3 nucleotides: TGTGCCAGTGGGTCAGGGAGCGCTGAAGCTTTCTTT. Its translation: CASGSGSAEAFF.

This clone has more than one count but fewer than ten. The chain recombines TRBV9 with TRBJ2-3; possibly TRBD1 for D (5 bases). The V gene's germline CDR1 is SGDLS and CDR2 YYNGEE. CDR3 length equals 17 residues. Trimming took 2 bases from V and 2 from J, leaving 18 bases between them. The CDR3 bases are TGTGCCAGCAGCGTCAGGGTAGGTTCTTCTCCCACAGATACGCAGTATTTT. As protein: CASSVRVGSSPTDTQYF.

The chain links TRBV21-1 to TRBJ1-1; the D call in the table, TRBD1, was not verified against the DNA. TRBV21-1 is a known pseudogene. The CDR3 is made up of 15 amino acids. CDR3 DNA: TGTGCCAGCAGCGCCCACAGGGATGTGAACACTGAAGCTTTCTTT. It encodes CASSAHRDVNTEAFF.

This chain uses TRBV5-4 with TRBJ1-2; D may be TRBD1 (6 bases). Between the trimmed V and J ends, which lost 0 bases and 2 bases, there was a span of 11 bases. Germline V gene sequence: CDR1 SGHNT, CDR2 YYREEE (reference sequence). The CDR3 is made up of 15 amino acids. CDR3 protein: CASSLEQGANYGYTF. As DNA, the CDR3 is TGTGCCAGCAGCTTGGAACAGGGAGCCAACTATGGCTACACCTTC.

The chain recombines TRBV15 with TRBJ2-3; 8 bases map to TRBD1. Germline V lookup: CDR1 LNHNV, CDR2 YYDKDF (reference sequence). V was clipped by 3 bases and J by 4 bases; unmatched bases: 6. The CDR3 is made up of 15 amino acids. In DNA, the CDR3 is TGTGCCACCAGCAGGAACAGGGGGGAGGCAGATACGCAGTATTTT. Translation gives CATSRNRGEADTQYF.

This clone was recorded once. The V and J genes are TRBV11-3 and TRBJ1-1; D is undetermined. The V end lost 3 bases, the J end lost 9 bases, and 17 bases lay between the germline ends. Germline values: CDR1 SGHNT, CDR2 YENEEA. The CDR3 sequence is 14 residues long. This CDR3 reads CASSFDTHADKAFF. DNA for the CDR3: TGTGCCAGCAGCTTCGATACTCATGCGGATAAAGCTTTCTTT.

The chain recombines TRBV6-2 or TRBV6-3 with TRBJ2-1, with 8 bases matching TRBD2. Germline V CDR1 and CDR2: MNHEY, SVGEGT. The length of the CDR3 is 15 residues. V was clipped by 5 bases and J by 8 bases; unmatched bases: 11. As DNA, the CDR3 is TGTGCCAGCAGTAAGACTAGCGAGGGTGGCGATGAGCAGTTCTTC. The encoded protein is CASSKTSEGGDEQFF.